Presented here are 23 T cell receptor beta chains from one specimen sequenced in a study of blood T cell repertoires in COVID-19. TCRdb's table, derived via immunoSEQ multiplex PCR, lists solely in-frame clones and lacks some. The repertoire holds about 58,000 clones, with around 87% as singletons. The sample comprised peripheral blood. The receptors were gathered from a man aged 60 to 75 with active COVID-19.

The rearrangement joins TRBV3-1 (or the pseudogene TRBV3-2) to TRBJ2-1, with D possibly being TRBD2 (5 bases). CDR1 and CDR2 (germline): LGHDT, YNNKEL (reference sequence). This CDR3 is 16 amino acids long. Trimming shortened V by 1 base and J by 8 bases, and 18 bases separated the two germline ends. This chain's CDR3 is CASSQVDVTSSDEQFF. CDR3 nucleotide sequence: TGTGCCAGCAGCCAAGTTGATGTAACTAGTAGCGATGAGCAGTTCTTC.

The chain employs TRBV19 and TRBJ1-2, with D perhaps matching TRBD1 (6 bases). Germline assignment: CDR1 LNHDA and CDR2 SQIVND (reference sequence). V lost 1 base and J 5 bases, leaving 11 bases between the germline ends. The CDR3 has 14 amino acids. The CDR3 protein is CASSIGDTQYGYTF. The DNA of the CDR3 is TGTGCCAGTAGTATAGGGGACACTCAGTATGGCTACACCTTC.

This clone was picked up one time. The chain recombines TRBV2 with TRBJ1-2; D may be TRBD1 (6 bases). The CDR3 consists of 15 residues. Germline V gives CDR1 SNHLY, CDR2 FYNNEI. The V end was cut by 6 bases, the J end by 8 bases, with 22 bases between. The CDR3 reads CASRRDTARSGGYTF. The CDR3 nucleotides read TGTGCCAGCAGAAGGGACACAGCAAGGAGTGGAGGCTACACCTTC.

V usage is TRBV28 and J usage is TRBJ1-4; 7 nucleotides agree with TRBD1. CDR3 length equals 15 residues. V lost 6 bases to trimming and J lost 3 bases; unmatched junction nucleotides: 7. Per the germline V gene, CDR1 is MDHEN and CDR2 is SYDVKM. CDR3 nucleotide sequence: TGTGCCAGCAGCCGTCGACAGGGATCTAATGAAAAACTGTTTTTT. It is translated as CASSRRQGSNEKLFF. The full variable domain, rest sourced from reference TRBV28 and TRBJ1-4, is DVKVTQSSRYLVKRTGEKVFLECVQDMDHENMFWYRQDPGLGLRLIYFSYDVKMKEKGDIPEGYSVSREKKERFSLILESASTNQTSMYLCASSRRQGSNEKLFFGSGTQLSVL.

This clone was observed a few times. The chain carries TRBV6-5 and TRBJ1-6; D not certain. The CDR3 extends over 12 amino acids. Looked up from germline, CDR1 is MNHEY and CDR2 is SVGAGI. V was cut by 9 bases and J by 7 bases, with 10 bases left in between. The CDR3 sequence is CASSRANSPLHF. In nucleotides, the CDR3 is TGTGCCAGTTCGAGAGCAAATTCACCCCTCCACTTT.

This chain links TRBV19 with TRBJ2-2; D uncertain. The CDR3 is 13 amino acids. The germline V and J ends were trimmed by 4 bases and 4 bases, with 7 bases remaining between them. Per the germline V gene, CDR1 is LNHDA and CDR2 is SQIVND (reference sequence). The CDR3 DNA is TGTGCCAGTAGTAATACAGCCACCGGGGAGCTGTTTTTT. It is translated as CASSNTATGELFF. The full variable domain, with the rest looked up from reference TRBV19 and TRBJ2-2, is DGGITQSPKYLFRKEGQNVTLSCEQNLNHDAMYWYRQDPGQGLRLIYYSQIVNDFQKGDIAEGYSVSREKKESFPLTVTSAQKNPTAFYLCASSNTATGELFFGEGSRLTVL.

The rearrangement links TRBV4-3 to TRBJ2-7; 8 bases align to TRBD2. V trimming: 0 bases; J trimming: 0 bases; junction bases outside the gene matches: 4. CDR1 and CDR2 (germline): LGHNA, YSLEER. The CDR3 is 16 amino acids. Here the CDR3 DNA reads TGCGCCAGCAGCCAAGACCCGGGACTAGGCTCCTACGAGCAGTACTTC. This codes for CASSQDPGLGSYEQYF.

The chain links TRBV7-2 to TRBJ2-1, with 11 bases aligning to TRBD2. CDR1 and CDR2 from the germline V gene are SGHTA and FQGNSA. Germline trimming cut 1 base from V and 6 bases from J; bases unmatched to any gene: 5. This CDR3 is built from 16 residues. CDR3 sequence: CASSLGSGRVINEQFF. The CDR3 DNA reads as TGTGCCAGCAGCTTAGGTAGCGGGAGGGTCATCAATGAGCAGTTCTTC.

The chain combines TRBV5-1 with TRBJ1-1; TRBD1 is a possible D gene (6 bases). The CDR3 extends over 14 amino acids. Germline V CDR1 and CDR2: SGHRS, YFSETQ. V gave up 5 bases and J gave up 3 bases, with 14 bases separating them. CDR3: CASSLQGGDTEAFF. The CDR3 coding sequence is TGCGCCAGCAGTCTACAGGGAGGGGACACTGAAGCTTTCTTT.

DNA for the CDR3: TGTGCCAGCTCACAGGGACAGGGAGGAGGAAAACTGTTTTTT. It is translated as CASSQGQGGGKLFF. The V gene is TRBV18, the J gene TRBJ1-4; 9 bases line up with TRBD1. Germline values: CDR1 KGHSH, CDR2 LQKENI. V lost 4 bases and J lost 10; bases outside the gene matches: 7. CDR3 size: 14 residues.

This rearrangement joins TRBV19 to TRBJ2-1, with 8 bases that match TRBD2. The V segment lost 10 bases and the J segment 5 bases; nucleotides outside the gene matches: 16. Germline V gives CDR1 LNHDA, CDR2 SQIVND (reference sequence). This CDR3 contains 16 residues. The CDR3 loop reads CATTERVAGPNNEQFF. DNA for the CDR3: TGTGCCACCACCGAGAGGGTAGCGGGACCAAACAATGAGCAGTTCTTC.

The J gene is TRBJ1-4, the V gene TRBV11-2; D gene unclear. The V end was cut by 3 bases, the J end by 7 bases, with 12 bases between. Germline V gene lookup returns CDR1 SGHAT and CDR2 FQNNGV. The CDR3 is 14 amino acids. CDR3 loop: CASSLGIYSEKLFF. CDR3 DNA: TGTGCCAGCAGCTTGGGCATCTATTCTGAAAAACTGTTTTTT. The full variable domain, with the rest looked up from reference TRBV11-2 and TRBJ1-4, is EAGVAQSPRYKIIEKRQSVAFWCNPISGHATLYWYQQILGQGPKLLIQFQNNGVVDDSQLPKDRFSAERLKGVDSTLKIQPAKLEDSAVYLCASSLGIYSEKLFFGSGTQLSVL.

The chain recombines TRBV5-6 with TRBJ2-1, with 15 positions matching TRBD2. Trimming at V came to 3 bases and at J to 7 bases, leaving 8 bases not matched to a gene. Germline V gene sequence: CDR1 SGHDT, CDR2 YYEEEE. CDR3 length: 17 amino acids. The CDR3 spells CASSSAGLAGGPNEQFF. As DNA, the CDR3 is TGTGCCAGCAGCTCCGCTGGACTAGCGGGGGGGCCTAATGAGCAGTTCTTC.

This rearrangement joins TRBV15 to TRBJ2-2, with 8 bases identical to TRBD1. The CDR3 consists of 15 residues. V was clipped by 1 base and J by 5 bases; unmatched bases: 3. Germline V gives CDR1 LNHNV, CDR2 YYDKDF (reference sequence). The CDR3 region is CATSRGQGWTGELFF. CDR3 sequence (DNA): TGTGCCACCAGCAGAGGACAGGGGTGGACCGGGGAGCTGTTTTTT.

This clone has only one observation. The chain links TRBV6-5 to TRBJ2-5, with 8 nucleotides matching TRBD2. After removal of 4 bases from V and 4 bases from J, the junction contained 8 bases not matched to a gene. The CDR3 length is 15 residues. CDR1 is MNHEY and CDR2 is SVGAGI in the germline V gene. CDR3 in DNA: TGTGCCAGCAGTTTCTTCCGGGGGGGTATAGAGACCCAGTACTTC. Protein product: CASSFFRGGIETQYF.

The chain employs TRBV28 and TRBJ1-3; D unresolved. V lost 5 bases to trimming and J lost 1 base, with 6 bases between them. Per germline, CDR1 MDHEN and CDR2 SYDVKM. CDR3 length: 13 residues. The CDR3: CASSTGSGNTIYF. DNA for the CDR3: TGTGCCAGCAGTACCGGTTCTGGAAACACCATATATTTT.

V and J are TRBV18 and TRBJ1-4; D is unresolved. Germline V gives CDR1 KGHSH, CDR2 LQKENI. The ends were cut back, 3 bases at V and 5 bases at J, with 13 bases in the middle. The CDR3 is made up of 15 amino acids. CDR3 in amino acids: CASSPRTGINEKLFF. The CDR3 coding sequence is TGTGCCAGCTCACCCAGGACGGGGATAAATGAAAAACTGTTTTTT.

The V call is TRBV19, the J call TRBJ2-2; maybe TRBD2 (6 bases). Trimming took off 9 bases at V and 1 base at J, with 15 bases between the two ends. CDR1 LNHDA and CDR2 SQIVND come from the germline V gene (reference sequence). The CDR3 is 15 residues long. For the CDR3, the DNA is TGTGCCAGCACGTCCCGCGGGGAGAACACCGGGGAGCTGTTTTTT. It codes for CASTSRGENTGELFF.

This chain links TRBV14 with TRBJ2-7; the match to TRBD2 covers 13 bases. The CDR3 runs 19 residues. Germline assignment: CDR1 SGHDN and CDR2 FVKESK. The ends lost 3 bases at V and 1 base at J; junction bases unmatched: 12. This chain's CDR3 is CASSHILAGGPSESYEQYF. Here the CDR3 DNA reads TGTGCCAGCAGCCACATACTAGCGGGAGGGCCCAGTGAATCCTACGAGCAGTACTTC. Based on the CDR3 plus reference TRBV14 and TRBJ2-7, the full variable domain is EAGVTQFPSHSVIEKGQTVTLRCDPISGHDNLYWYRRVMGKEIKFLLHFVKESKQDESGMPNNRFLAERTGGTYSTLKVQPAELEDSGVYFCASSHILAGGPSESYEQYFGPGTRLTVT.

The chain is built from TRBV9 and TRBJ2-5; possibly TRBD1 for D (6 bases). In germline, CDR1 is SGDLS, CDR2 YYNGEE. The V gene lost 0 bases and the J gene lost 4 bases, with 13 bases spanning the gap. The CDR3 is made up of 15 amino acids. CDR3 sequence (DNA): TGTGCCAGCAGCGTAGGGGTGGGGGCGAGAGAGACCCAGTACTTC. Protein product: CASSVGVGARETQYF.

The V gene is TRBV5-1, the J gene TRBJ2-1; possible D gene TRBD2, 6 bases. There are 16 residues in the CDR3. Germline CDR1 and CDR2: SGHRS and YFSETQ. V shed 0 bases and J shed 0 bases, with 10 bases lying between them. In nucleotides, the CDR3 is TGCGCCAGCAGCTTGGGCGGGAAGAGCTCCTACAATGAGCAGTTCTTC. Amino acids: CASSLGGKSSYNEQFF.

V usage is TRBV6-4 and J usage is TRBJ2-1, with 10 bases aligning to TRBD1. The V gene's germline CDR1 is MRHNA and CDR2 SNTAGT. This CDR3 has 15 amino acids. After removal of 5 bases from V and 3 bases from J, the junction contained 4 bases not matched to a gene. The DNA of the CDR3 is TGTGCCAGCAGTCAGGGGACAGGGGACTACAATGAGCAGTTCTTC. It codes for CASSQGTGDYNEQFF.

CDR3 coding DNA: TGTGCCAGCTCGCCGGGACAGGGTCTCACAGATACGCAGTATTTT. It is translated as CASSPGQGLTDTQYF. This sequence joins TRBV18 and TRBJ2-3, with TRBD1 identical over 9 bases. V was clipped by 6 bases and J by 2 bases; unmatched bases: 6. The length of the CDR3 is 15 residues. Looked up from germline, CDR1 is KGHSH and CDR2 is LQKENI.